The 12 T cell receptor beta chains in this list originate from one sample, sequenced in a study of tumor-infiltrating lymphocytes in primary liver carcinoma. TCR beta cDNA was reverse-transcribed from roughly 520 ng of total RNA. The reaction used a constant-region primer and ProtoScript II reverse transcriptase. Three nested multiplex PCR rounds, a slightly modified ARM-PCR method, built the TCR beta libraries. The study ran its first two PCR rounds for roughly 10 cycles each, using TRBV1-TRBV30 forward primers and a C-beta reverse primer. TCRdb re-called the multiplex PCR reads through MiXCR, storing one row per CDR3 protein. In the table there are 310,000 or so distinct CDR3 sequences, almost 60% of which are singletons. Blood RNA came from unsorted whole blood; germline DNA was also extracted. Sequenced sample: peripheral blood. Receptors were obtained from a woman under 40 with primary liver carcinoma and hepatitis B virus infection.

On this clonotype: A much larger clone differs by one base, so this may be a read error. This is likely a read error, given that the CDR3 carries no conserved phenylalanine or tryptophan at its end. This chain links TRBV7-8 with TRBJ2-7; D remains ambiguous. Germline V lookup: CDR1 SGHVS, CDR2 FQNEAQ. The CDR3 is 13 amino acids. The V and J ends lost 3 bases and 3 bases respectively, with 9 bases between them. The CDR3 spells CASSFSTNYEQYL. In nucleotides, the CDR3 is TGTGCCAGCAGCTTTAGTACCAACTACGAGCAGTACCTC.

The chain recombines TRBV30 with TRBJ1-1; a weak D match, TRBD1 (5 bases). The CDR3 runs to 11 residues. Germline lookup yields CDR1 GTSNPN and CDR2 SVGIG (reference sequence). Trimming shortened V by 2 bases and J by 6 bases, and 7 bases separated the two germline ends. CDR3 nucleotides: TGTGCCTGGAGTTTCAGGGCTGAAGCTTTCTTT. Translation gives CAWSFRAEAFF.

Comments on this clonotype: A read error may be the cause here, since a much bigger clone is one base away. The CDR3 here is CAWRLAGLSYYEQFF. The CDR3 region has the DNA TGTGCCTGGAGACTAGCGGGACTGTCCTACTATGAGCAGTTCTTC. The chain carries TRBV30 and TRBJ2-1; 10 nucleotides align to TRBD2. Germline CDR1 GTSNPN, CDR2 SVGIG (reference sequence). CDR3 length: 15 amino acids.

This clonotype was seen many times. This rearrangement joins TRBV6-5 to TRBJ2-6; 7 nucleotides agree with TRBD2. The V gene end was trimmed by 5 bases and the J gene end by 0 bases; junction bases not matched to a gene: 13. This CDR3 has 19 residues. Germline V gene sequence: CDR1 MNHEY, CDR2 SVGAGI. This chain's CDR3 is CASSETGGRFVSGANVLTF. The CDR3 DNA reads TGTGCCAGCAGTGAGACGGGGGGACGGTTCGTCTCTGGGGCCAACGTCCTGACTTTC.

This clonotype appeared a few times. This rearrangement joins TRBV5-8 to TRBJ2-7, with D possibly being TRBD2 (5 bases). The CDR3 sequence is 14 residues long. Germline values: CDR1 SGHTS, CDR2 YDEGEE. V shed 0 bases and J shed 5 bases, with 12 bases lying between them. DNA of the CDR3: TGTGCCAGCAGCTTGGGCCTCACTAGGGACGAGCAGTACTTC. Its translation: CASSLGLTRDEQYF. The full variable domain, with the rest looked up from reference TRBV5-8 and TRBJ2-7, is EAGVTQSPTHLIKTRGQQATLRCSPISGHTSVYWYQQALGLGLQFLLWYDEGEERNRGNFPPRFSGRQFPNYSSELNVNALELEDSALYLCASSLGLTRDEQYFGPGTRLTVT.

The genes are TRBV25-1 and TRBJ1-1; D possibly corresponds to TRBD1 (5 bases). V was cut by 5 bases and J by 1 base, with 20 bases left in between. The germline V gene has CDR1 MGHDK and CDR2 SYGVNS. CDR3 length: 17 amino acids. CDR3 in amino acids: CASSTQGRGLGNTEAFF. The CDR3 bases are TGTGCCAGCAGTACCCAAGGGAGGGGTTTGGGGAACACTGAAGCTTTCTTT.

This clonotype has a count of ten or more. The V gene is TRBV6-5, the J gene TRBJ2-2, with D perhaps matching TRBD1 (5 bases). Germline V lookup: CDR1 MNHEY, CDR2 SVGAGI. The CDR3 totals 16 residues. Trimming cost V 5 bases and J 7 bases, with 20 bases left between them. As DNA, the CDR3 is TGTGCCAGCAGTCAACCCCCCTCCAGGGTTCACGGGGAGCTGTTTTTT. It translates to CASSQPPSRVHGELFF.

V usage is TRBV28 and J usage is TRBJ2-2, with 9 nucleotides matching TRBD1. Germline CDR1 and CDR2: MDHEN and SYDVKM. After removal of 6 bases from V and 6 bases from J, the junction contained 5 bases not matched to a gene. This CDR3 comprises 14 residues. This CDR3 is CASRYRGQSGELFF. The CDR3 coding sequence is TGTGCCAGCAGATACAGGGGGCAGTCCGGGGAGCTGTTTTTT.

A note on this clonotype: The junction departs from germline at one end; a sequencing error may be responsible. The chain couples TRBV12-3 or TRBV12-4 to TRBJ1-2, with D hard to call. The CDR3 has 13 residues. The CDR3 nucleotides read TGTGTCAGCAGTTTGTCCGCTAACTATGGTTACACCTTC. This gives the protein CVSSLSANYGYTF.

As for this clonotype: The conserved phenylalanine or tryptophan is not found at the CDR3 terminus, so this likely reflects a read error. Because the CDR3's place on the DNA is in doubt, the DNA is left out and the CDR3 is given as listed by TCRdb. The chain joins TRBV11-1 to TRBJ2-2; TRBD1, the D gene given by the table, was not confirmed from the DNA. Germline values: CDR1 SGHAT, CDR2 FQDESV (reference sequence). The CDR3 sequence runs 15 residues, both termini included. CDR3: CASSFARAGTRELLL.

This clonotype has a count of ten or more. This chain uses TRBV4-1 with TRBJ2-1; TRBD2 might be the D (5 bases). The CDR3 is made up of 20 amino acids. V was cut by 0 bases and J by 5 bases, with 26 bases left in between. Germline CDR1 reads MGHRA; CDR2 reads YSYEKL. DNA for the CDR3: TGCGCCAGCAGCCAAGATCGAGGAGGCAGGCGCACCTTCCCCGACAATGAGCAGTTCTTC. It is translated as CASSQDRGGRRTFPDNEQFF.

In the case of this clonotype: An end of the junction does not agree with germline; a read error may underlie this. This chain links TRBV7-9 with TRBJ2-2; unclear D gene. Germline-derived CDR1 and CDR2 are SEHNR and FQNEAQ (reference sequence). This CDR3 is built from 18 residues. CDR3 bases: TGTGCCGGCAGCGCGGCCCGGGCAGCGACCCTAAACACCGGGGAGCTGTTTTTT. This codes for CAGSAARAATLNTGELFF. The full variable domain, completed using reference TRBV7-9 and TRBJ2-2, is DTGVSQNPRHKITKRGQNVTFRCDPISEHNRLYWYRQTLGQGPEFLTYFQNEAQLEKSRLLSDRFSAERPKGSFSTLEIQRTEQGDSAMYLCAGSAARAATLNTGELFFGEGSRLTVL.